The clone carrying this T cell receptor beta chain was counted only a few times. The sample originates from a study of CD8+ T cells in alopecia areata. In each case, RNA was isolated and then reverse transcribed into cDNA as the sequencing template. The method was immunoSEQ multiplex PCR; TCRdb's version includes in-frame clones alone and lacks a portion of them. The sample shows 150,000 or so clones, 55% of them seen only once. Germline V lookup: CDR1 SQVTM, CDR2 ANQGSEA. V was pared by 4 bases and J by 5 bases, with 9 bases between. This CDR3 is built from 11 residues. This receptor was taken from a human donor in good health. Sequencing was carried out using CD4+ T cells sorted from blood. J is TRBJ2-7 and V is TRBV29-1; possible D gene TRBD1, 5 bases. The CDR3 protein is CSVVRADEQYF. CDR3 sequence (DNA): TGCAGCGTTGTCAGGGCGGACGAGCAGTACTTC.